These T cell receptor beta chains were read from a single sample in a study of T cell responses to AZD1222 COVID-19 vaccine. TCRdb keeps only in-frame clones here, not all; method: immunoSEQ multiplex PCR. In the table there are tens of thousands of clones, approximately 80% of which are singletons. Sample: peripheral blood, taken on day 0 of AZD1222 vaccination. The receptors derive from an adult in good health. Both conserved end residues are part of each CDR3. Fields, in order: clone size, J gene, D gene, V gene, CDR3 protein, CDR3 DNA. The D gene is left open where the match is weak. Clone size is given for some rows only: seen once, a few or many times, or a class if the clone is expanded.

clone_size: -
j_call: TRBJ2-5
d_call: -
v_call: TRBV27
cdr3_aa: CASRVLAGLGQETQYF
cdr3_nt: TGTGCCAGCCGGGTTCTTGCGGGGTTAGGTCAAGAGACCCAGTACTTC

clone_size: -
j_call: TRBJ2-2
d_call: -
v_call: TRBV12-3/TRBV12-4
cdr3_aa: CASSFSGGELFF
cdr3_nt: TGTGCCAGCAGTTTTAGCGGCGGGGAGCTGTTTTTT

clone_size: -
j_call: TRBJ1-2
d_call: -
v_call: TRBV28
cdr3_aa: CASSLTGDGYTF
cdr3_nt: TGTGCCAGCAGTTTGACAGGAGACGGCTACACCTTC

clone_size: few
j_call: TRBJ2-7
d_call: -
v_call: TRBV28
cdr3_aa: CASRAVSPEQYF
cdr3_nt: TGTGCCAGCAGGGCAGTTTCTCCGGAGCAGTACTTC

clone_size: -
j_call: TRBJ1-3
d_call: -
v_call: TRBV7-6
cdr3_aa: CASSRMAGVSSGNTIYF
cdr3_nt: TGTGCCAGCAGCCGAATGGCGGGGGTCTCATCCGGAAACACCATATATTTT

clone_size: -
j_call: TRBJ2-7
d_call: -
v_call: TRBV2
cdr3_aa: CASSWDVREQYF
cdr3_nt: TGTGCCAGCAGCTGGGACGTCCGCGAGCAGTACTTC

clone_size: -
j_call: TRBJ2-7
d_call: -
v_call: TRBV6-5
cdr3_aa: CASSYGGSLYEQYF
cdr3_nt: TGTGCCAGCAGTTACGGGGGGAGCCTCTACGAGCAGTACTTC

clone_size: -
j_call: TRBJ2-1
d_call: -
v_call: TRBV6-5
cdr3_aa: CASSSQGSSYNEQFF
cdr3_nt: TGTGCCAGCAGTTCTCAGGGAAGCTCCTACAATGAGCAGTTCTTC

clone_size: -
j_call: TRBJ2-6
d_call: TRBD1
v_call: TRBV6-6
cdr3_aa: CASSRDRVTTGANVLTF
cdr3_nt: TGTGCCAGCAGTCGCGACAGGGTAACTACTGGGGCCAACGTCCTGACTTTC

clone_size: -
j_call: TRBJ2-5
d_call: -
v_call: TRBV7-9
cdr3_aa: CASSPAWTRQETQYF
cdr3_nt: TGTGCCAGCAGCCCCGCGTGGACACGCCAAGAGACCCAGTACTTC

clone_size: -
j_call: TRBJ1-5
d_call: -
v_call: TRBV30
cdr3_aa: CAWSVGGDQPQHF
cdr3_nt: TGTGCCTGGAGTGTGGGAGGGGATCAGCCCCAGCATTTT

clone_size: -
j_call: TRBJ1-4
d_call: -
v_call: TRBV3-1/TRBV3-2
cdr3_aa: CASSQFSRGGEKLFF
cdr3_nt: TGTGCCAGCAGCCAATTCTCCAGGGGTGGCGAAAAACTGTTTTTT

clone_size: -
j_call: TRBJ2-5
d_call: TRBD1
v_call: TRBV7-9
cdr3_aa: CASSLWTGEGETQYF
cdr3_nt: TGTGCCAGCAGCCTCTGGACAGGGGAGGGAGAGACCCAGTACTTC

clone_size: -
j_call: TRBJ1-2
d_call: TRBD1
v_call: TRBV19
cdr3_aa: CASTRTGMDYGYTF
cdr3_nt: TGTGCCAGTACCCGGACAGGGATGGACTATGGCTACACCTTC

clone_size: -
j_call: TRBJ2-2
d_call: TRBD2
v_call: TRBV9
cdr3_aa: CASSVGGGRASTGELFF
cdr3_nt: TGTGCCAGCAGCGTAGGCGGCGGGAGGGCCAGCACCGGGGAGCTGTTTTTT

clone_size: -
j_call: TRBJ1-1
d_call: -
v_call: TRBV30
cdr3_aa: CAWSSGRNTEAFF
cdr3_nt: TGTGCCTGGAGTTCGGGTAGGAACACTGAAGCTTTCTTT

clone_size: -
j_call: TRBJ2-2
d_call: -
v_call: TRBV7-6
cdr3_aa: CASSLGFGELFF
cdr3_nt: TGTGCCAGCAGCTTAGGTTTCGGGGAGCTGTTTTTT

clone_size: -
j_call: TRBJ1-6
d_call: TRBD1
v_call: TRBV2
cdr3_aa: CASRYGQGNSPLHF
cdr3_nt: TGTGCCAGCCGGTATGGACAGGGAAATTCACCCCTCCACTTT

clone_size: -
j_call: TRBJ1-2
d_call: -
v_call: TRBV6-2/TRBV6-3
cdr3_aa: CASSHGIYGYTF
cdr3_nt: TGTGCCAGCAGTCACGGGATTTATGGCTACACCTTC

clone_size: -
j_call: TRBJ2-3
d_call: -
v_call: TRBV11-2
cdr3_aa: CASSPPGQLQYF
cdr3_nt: TGTGCCAGCAGTCCACCGGGACAACTGCAGTATTTT

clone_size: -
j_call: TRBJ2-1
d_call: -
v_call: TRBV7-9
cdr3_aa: CASSLPLSVNEQFF
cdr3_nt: TGTGCCAGCAGCTTACCACTAAGTGTCAATGAGCAGTTCTTC

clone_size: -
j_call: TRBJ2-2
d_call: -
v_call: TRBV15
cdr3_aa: CATSRVWGTGGGELFF
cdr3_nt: TGTGCCACCAGCAGAGTTTGGGGGACCGGGGGCGGGGAGCTGTTTTTT

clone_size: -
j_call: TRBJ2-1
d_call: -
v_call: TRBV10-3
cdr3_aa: CAIRGSGGTRGYNEQFF
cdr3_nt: TGTGCCATCAGAGGTTCGGGGGGCACCAGGGGATACAATGAGCAGTTCTTC

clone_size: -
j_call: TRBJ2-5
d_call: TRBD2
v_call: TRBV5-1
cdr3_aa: CASSLVPSGRDQYF
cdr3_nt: TGCGCCAGCAGCTTGGTGCCTAGCGGGAGGGACCAGTACTTC

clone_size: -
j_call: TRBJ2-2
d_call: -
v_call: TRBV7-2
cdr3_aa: CASSLNSGGGLSTGELFF
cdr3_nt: TGTGCCAGCAGCCTTAACTCAGGGGGGGGACTTTCCACCGGGGAGCTGTTTTTT

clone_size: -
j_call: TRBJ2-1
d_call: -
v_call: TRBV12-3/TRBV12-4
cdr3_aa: CASSLYTYNEQFF
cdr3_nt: TGTGCCAGCAGTTTGTACACCTACAATGAGCAGTTCTTC

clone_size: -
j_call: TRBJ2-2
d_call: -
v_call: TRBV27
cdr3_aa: CASRQTRSPGELFF
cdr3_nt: TGTGCCAGCAGGCAAACAAGGTCCCCCGGGGAGCTGTTTTTT

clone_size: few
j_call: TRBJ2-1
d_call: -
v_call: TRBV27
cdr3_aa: CASSFRGGEQFF
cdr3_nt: TGTGCCAGCAGTTTTAGAGGGGGTGAGCAGTTCTTC

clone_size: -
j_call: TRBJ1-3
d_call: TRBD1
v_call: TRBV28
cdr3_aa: CASSWHPGQGGGNTIYF
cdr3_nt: TGTGCCAGCAGTTGGCATCCCGGACAGGGGGGAGGAAACACCATATATTTT

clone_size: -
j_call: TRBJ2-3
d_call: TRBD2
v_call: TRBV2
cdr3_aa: CASSIAGRASDTQYF
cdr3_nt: TGTGCCAGCAGTATTGCGGGGAGGGCGTCAGATACGCAGTATTTT

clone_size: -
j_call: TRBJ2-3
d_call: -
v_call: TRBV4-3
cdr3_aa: CASSQDFTDTQYF
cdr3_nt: TGCGCCAGCAGCCAAGACTTCACAGATACGCAGTATTTT

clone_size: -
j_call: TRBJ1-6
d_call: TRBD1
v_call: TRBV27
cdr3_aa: CASSFDRGYSPLHF
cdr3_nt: TGTGCCAGCAGTTTCGACAGGGGATATTCACCCCTCCACTTT

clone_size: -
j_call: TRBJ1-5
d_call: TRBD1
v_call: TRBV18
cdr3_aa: CASSLTGTENQPQHF
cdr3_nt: TGTGCCAGCTCACTAACCGGGACAGAAAATCAGCCCCAGCATTTT

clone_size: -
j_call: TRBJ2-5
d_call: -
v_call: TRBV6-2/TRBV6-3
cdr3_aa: CASSYGKETQYF
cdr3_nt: TGTGCCAGCAGTTACGGGAAGGAGACCCAGTACTTC

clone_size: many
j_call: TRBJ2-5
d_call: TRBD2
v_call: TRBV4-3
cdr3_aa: CASSQGNSGYQETQYF
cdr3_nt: TGCGCCAGCAGCCAAGGAAATAGCGGGTACCAAGAGACCCAGTACTTC

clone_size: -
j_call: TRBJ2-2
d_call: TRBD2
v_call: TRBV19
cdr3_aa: CASSLDPPGGRRGGELFF
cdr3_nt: TGTGCCAGTAGTCTCGACCCCCCGGGCGGGAGGAGAGGAGGGGAGCTGTTTTTT

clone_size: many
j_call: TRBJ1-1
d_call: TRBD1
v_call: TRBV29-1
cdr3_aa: CSVALGQDTEAFF
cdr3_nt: TGCAGCGTTGCTTTGGGACAGGACACTGAAGCTTTCTTT

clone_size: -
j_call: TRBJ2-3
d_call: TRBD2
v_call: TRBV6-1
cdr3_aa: CASSETPSGSSTDTQYF
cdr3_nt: TGTGCCAGCAGTGAAACCCCTAGCGGGTCCAGCACAGATACGCAGTATTTT

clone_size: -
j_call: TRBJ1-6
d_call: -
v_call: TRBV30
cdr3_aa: CAWCDSHDSPLHF
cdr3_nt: TGTGCCTGGTGCGACTCTCACGATTCACCCCTCCACTTT

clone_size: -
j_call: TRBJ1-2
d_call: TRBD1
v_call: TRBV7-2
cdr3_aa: CASSAHPGTGYNGYTF
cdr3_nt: TGTGCCAGCAGCGCCCACCCCGGGACAGGATATAATGGCTACACCTTC

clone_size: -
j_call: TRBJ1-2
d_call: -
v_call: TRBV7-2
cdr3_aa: CASTSWTYGYTF
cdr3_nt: TGTGCCAGCACCTCATGGACCTATGGCTACACCTTC

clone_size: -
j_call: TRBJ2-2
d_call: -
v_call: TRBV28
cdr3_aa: CASTASRGATGELFF
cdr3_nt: TGTGCCAGCACCGCTTCGCGCGGAGCCACCGGGGAGCTGTTTTTT

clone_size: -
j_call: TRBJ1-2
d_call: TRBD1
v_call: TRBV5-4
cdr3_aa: CASSYPQGDGYTF
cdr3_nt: TGTGCCAGCAGTTATCCACAGGGGGACGGCTACACCTTC

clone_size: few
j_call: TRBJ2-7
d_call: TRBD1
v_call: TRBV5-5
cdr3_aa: CASSLVGGQGVYEQYF
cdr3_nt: TGTGCCAGCAGCTTGGTTGGGGGACAGGGGGTCTACGAGCAGTACTTC

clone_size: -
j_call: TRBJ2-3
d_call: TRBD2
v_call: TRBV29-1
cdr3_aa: CSLARGPGLDPDTQYF
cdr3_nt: TGCAGCTTAGCACGCGGGCCGGGACTAGACCCAGATACGCAGTATTTT

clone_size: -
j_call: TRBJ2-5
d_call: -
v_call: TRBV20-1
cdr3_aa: CSARNGETQYF
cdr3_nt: TGCAGTGCTAGAAATGGGGAGACCCAGTACTTC